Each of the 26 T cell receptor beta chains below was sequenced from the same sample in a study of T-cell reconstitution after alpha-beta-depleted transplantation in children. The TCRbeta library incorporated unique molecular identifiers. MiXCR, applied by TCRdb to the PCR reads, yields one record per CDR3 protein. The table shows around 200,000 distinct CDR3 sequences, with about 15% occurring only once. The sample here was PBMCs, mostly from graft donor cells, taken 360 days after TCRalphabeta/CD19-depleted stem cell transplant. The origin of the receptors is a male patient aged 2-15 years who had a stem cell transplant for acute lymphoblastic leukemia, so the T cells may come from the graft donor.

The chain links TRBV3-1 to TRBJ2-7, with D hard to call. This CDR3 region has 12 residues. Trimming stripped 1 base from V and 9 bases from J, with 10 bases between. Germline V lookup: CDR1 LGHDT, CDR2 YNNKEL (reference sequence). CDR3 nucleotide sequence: TGTGCCAGCAGCCAAGGAGTGCTTCTGCAGTACTTC. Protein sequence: CASSQGVLLQYF.

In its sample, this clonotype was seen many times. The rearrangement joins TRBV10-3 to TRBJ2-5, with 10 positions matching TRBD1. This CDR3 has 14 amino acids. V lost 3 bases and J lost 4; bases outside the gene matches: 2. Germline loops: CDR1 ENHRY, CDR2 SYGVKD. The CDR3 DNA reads TGTGCCATCAGTGACTGGGACAGGGGAGAGACCCAGTACTTC. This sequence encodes CAISDWDRGETQYF.

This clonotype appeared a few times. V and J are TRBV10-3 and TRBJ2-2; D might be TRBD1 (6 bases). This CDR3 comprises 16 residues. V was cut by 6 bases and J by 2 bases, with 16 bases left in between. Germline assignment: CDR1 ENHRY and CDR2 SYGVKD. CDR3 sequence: CAISRIGTPNTGELFF. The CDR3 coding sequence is TGTGCCATCAGCAGAATCGGGACACCAAACACCGGGGAGCTGTTTTTT.

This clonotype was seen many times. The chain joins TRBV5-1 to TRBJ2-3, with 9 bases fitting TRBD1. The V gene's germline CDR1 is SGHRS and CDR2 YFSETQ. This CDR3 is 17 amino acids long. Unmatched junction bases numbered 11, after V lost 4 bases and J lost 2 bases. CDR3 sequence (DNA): TGCGCCAGCAGCGGGGATCCGGGACAGGGTCTCACAGATACGCAGTATTTT. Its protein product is CASSGDPGQGLTDTQYF.

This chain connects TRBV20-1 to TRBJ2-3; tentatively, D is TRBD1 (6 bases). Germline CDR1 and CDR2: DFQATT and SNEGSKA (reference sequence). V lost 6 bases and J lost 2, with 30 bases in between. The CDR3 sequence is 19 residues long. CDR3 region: CSAEKNLGQTKADTDTQYF. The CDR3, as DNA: TGCAGTGCGGAGAAAAACCTAGGACAGACAAAAGCGGACACAGATACGCAGTATTTT.

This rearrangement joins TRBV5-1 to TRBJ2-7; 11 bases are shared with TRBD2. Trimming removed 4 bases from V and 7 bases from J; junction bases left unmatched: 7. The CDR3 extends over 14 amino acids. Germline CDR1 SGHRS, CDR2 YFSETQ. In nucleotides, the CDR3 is TGCGCCAGCAGCCGTAGCGGGGGGGCTGAAGAGCAGTACTTC. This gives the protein CASSRSGGAEEQYF.

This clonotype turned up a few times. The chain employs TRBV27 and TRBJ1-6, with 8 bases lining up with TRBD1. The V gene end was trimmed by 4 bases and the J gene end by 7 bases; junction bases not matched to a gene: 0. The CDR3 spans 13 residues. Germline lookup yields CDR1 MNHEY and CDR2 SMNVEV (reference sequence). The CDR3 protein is CASSSGGNSPLHF. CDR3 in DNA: TGTGCCAGCAGTTCAGGGGGCAATTCACCCCTCCACTTT.

The DNA of the CDR3 is TGTGCCAGCAGTTCCCCAAGACAGGGCGGTTACGGGGAGCTGTTTTTT. This encodes CASSSPRQGGYGELFF. This chain joins TRBV27 and TRBJ2-2, with 7 bases lining up with TRBD1. The CDR3 loop spans 16 amino acids. With V trimmed by 4 bases and J by 7 bases, 12 bases remained unmatched. Germline assignment: CDR1 MNHEY and CDR2 SMNVEV (reference sequence).

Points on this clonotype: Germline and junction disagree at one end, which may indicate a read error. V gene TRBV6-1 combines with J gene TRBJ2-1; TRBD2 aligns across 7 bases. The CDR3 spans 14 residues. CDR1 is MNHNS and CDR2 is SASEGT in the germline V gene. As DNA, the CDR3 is TGTGCCAGCAGTGTACCGGGGAGCGGGAAAGGCCCAGTCTTC. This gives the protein CASSVPGSGKGPVF.

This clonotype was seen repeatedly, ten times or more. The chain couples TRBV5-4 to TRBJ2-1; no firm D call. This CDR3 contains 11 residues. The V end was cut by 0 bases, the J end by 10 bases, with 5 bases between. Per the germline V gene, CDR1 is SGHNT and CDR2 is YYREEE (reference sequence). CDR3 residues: CASSLGGEQFF. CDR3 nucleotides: TGTGCCAGCAGCTTGGGCGGCGAGCAGTTCTTC. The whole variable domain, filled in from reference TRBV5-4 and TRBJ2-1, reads ETGVTQSPTHLIKTRGQQVTLRCSSQSGHNTVSWYQQALGQGPQFIFQYYREEENGRGNFPPRFSGLQFPNYSSELNVNALELDDSALYLCASSLGGEQFFGPGTRLTVL.

The CDR3 sequence is CASSRTAQETQYF. CDR3 nucleotide sequence: TGTGCCAGCAGCCGGACGGCCCAAGAGACCCAGTACTTC. This chain uses TRBV5-5 with TRBJ2-5, with no clear D. The CDR3 is 13 amino acids. The germline gives CDR1 SGHKS, CDR2 YYEKEE (reference sequence). V lost 4 bases and J lost 1, with 8 bases in between.

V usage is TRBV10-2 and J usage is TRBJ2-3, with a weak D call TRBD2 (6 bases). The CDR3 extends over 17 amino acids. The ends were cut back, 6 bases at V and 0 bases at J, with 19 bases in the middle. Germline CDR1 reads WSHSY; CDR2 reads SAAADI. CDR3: CASRRWGDEVSTDTQYF. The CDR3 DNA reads TGCGCCAGCAGACGATGGGGGGATGAAGTTAGCACAGATACGCAGTATTTT.

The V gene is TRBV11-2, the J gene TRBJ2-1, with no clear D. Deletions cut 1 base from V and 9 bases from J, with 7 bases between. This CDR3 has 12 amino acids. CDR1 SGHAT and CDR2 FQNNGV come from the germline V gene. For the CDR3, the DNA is TGTGCCAGCAGCTTAGTTCAGAGTGAGCAGTTCTTC. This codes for CASSLVQSEQFF.

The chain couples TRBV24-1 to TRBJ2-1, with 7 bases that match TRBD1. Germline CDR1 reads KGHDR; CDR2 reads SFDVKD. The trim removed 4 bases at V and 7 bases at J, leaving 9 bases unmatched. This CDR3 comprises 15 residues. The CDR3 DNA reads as TGTGCCACCAGTGAGCTCCGGGACAGCAGAAATGAGCAGTTCTTC. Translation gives CATSELRDSRNEQFF.

The CDR3, as DNA: TGTGCCAGCAGTTCGGACAGGGTGTATAATTCACCCCTCCACTTT. Amino acids: CASSSDRVYNSPLHF. This chain uses TRBV27 with TRBJ1-6; 8 positions agree with TRBD1. This CDR3 spans 15 amino acids. Germline CDR1 and CDR2: MNHEY and SMNVEV (reference sequence). Losses at the gene ends were 4 bases for V and 4 bases for J; bases not matched to a gene: 3.

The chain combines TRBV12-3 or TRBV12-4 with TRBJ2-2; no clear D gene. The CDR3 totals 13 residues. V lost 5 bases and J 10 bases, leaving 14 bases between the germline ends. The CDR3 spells CASSDPVQVELFF. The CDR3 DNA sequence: TGTGCCAGCAGTGACCCAGTTCAGGTGGAGCTGTTTTTT.

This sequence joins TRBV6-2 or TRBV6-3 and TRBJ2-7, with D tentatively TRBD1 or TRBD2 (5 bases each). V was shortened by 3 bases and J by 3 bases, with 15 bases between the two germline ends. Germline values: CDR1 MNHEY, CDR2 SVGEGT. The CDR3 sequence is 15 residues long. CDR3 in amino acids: CASSYWDVGVYEQYF. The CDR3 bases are TGTGCCAGCAGTTATTGGGACGTAGGAGTCTACGAGCAGTACTTC.

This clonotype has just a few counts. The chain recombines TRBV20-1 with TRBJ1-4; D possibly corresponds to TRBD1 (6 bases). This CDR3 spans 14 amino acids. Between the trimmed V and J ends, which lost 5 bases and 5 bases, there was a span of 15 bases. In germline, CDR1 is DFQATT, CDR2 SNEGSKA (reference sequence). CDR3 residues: CSAPAGAVNEKLFF. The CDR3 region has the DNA TGCAGTGCTCCAGCGGGGGCGGTCAATGAAAAACTGTTTTTT.

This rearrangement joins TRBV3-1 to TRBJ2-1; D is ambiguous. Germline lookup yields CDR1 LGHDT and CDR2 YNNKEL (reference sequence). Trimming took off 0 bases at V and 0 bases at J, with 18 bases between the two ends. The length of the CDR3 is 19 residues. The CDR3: CASSQEDPSVRYSYNEQFF. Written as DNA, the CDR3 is TGTGCCAGCAGCCAAGAAGATCCCTCCGTCCGCTACTCCTACAATGAGCAGTTCTTC.

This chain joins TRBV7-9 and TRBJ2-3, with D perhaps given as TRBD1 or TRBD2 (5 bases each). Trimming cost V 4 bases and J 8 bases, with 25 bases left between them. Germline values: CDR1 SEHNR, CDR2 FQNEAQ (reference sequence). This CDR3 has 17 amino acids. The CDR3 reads CASSSRGVADPIRTQYF. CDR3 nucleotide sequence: TGTGCCAGCAGCTCCCGAGGGGTAGCTGATCCAATCCGTACGCAGTATTTT.

CDR3 residues: CASTGGAPSQGAGNTIYF. CDR3 nucleotides: TGTGCCAGCACAGGGGGGGCCCCCTCGCAGGGGGCTGGAAACACCATATATTTT. The chain couples TRBV7-8 to TRBJ1-3; 7 bases are a match to TRBD1. Germline CDR1 is SGHVS and CDR2 is FQNEAQ. This CDR3 spans 18 amino acids. V lost 7 bases to trimming and J lost 2 bases; unmatched junction nucleotides: 17. The entire variable domain, with the rest obtained from reference TRBV7-8 and TRBJ1-3, is as follows: GAGVSQSPRYKVAKRGQDVALRCDPISGHVSLFWYQQALGQGPEFLTYFQNEAQLDKSGLPSDRFFAERPEGSVSTLKIQRTQQEDSAVYLCASTGGAPSQGAGNTIYFGEGSWLTVV.

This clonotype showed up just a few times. DNA of the CDR3: TGTGCCAGCAGTTACTCCAGGGTCACGAACACTGAAGCTTTCTTT. This codes for CASSYSRVTNTEAFF. The rearrangement links TRBV6-5 to TRBJ1-1; D is possibly TRBD1 (5 bases). The V end lost 0 bases, the J end lost 1 base, and 9 bases lay between the germline ends. Germline values: CDR1 MNHEY, CDR2 SVGAGI. This CDR3 spans 15 amino acids.

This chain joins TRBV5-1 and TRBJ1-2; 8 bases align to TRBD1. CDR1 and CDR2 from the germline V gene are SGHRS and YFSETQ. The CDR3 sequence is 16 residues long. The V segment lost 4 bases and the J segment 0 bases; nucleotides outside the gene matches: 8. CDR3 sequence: CASSSGRDRTNYGYTF. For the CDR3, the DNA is TGCGCCAGCAGCAGTGGCCGGGACAGGACTAACTATGGCTACACCTTC.

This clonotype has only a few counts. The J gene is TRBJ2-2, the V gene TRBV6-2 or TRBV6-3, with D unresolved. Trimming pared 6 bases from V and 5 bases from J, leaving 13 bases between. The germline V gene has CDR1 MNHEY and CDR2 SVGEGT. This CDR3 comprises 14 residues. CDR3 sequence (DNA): TGTGCCAGCAGAATCGGTATATGGACCGGGGAGCTGTTTTTT. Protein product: CASRIGIWTGELFF.

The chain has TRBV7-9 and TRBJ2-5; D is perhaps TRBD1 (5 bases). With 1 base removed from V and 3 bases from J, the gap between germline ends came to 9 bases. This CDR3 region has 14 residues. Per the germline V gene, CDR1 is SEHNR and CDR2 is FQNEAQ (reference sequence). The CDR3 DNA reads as TGTGCCAGCAGCTTAGACAGGCGCGAAGAGACCCAGTACTTC. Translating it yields CASSLDRREETQYF.

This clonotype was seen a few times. The DNA for the CDR3 is TGTGCCAGCAGCTTAGTGGGTGCGGGGTCTGGTGAGCAGTTCTTC. It yields the protein CASSLVGAGSGEQFF. This chain links TRBV7-4 with TRBJ2-1; D may be TRBD2 (6 bases). Germline CDR1 is SGHVT and CDR2 is SQSDAQ. V was shortened by 1 base and J by 9 bases, with 16 bases between the two germline ends. This CDR3 spans 15 amino acids.